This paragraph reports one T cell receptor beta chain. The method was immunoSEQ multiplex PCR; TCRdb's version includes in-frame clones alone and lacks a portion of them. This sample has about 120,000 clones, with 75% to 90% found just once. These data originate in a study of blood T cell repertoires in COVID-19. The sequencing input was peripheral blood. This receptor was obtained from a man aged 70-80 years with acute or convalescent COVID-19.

For the CDR3, the DNA is TGTGCCATCCGGGACACTAAGCCGACCAGCTATGGCTACACCTTC. It specifies CAIRDTKPTSYGYTF. J is TRBJ1-2 and V is TRBV28; D is perhaps TRBD1 (6 bases). This CDR3 region has 15 residues. Trimming removed 10 bases at V and 4 bases at J, with 22 bases between. Germline V gene sequence: CDR1 MDHEN, CDR2 SYDVKM.